Below, 20 T cell receptor beta chains from the same sample are listed, as sequenced in a study of OX40 agonist ivuxolimab in advanced cancers. Clones were sequenced by immunoSEQ multiplex PCR, and TCRdb holds only the in-frame ones, with some missing. The table shows over 65,000 clones, with 84% occurring only once. The material sequenced was CD4+ or CD8+ T cells sorted from blood, taken in a trial of the OX40 agonist ivuxolimab. The receptors here all came from an adult with an advanced solid tumor such as melanoma, head and neck, liver or kidney cancer.

The chain has TRBV7-8 and TRBJ1-5; a weak D match, TRBD1 (6 bases). Looked up from germline, CDR1 is SGHVS and CDR2 is FQNEAQ. The CDR3 loop spans 15 amino acids. Trimming removed 4 bases from V and 0 bases from J, with 10 bases in between. CDR3 nucleotide sequence: TGTGCCAGCAGCTCCAGGGGACATAGCAATCAGCCCCAGCATTTT. It translates to CASSSRGHSNQPQHF.

This sequence joins TRBV28 and TRBJ1-2, with TRBD1 identical over 7 bases. The CDR3 has 14 amino acids. The V segment lost 6 bases and the J segment 2 bases; nucleotides outside the gene matches: 6. CDR1 and CDR2 (germline): MDHEN, SYDVKM. CDR3 residues: CASSRRDRNYGYTF. The CDR3 DNA reads as TGTGCCAGCAGCCGCCGGGACAGAAACTATGGCTACACCTTC.

This rearrangement joins TRBV5-1 to TRBJ1-5; a possible D gene is TRBD1 (6 bases). The CDR3 covers 17 residues. The germline gives CDR1 SGHRS, CDR2 YFSETQ. Deletions cut 0 bases from V and 2 bases from J, with 15 bases between. The CDR3 reads CASSLAAGAWGNQPQHF. The CDR3 bases are TGCGCCAGCAGCTTGGCGGCAGGGGCTTGGGGCAATCAGCCCCAGCATTTT.

This clone was observed a few times. One end of the junction is discordant with germline, which a read error may explain. The DNA for the CDR3 is TGCAGTGCTAGAGTTTCGGACAGGGGTCAATTT. Translation: CSARVSDRGQF. The chain links TRBV20-1 to TRBJ2-3; the match to TRBD1 covers 9 bases. Germline V CDR1 and CDR2: DFQATT, SNEGSKA (reference sequence). The CDR3 is made up of 11 amino acids.

This rearrangement joins TRBV15 to TRBJ2-2; maybe TRBD2 (5 bases). The V gene's germline CDR1 is LNHNV and CDR2 YYDKDF (reference sequence). The CDR3 is made up of 16 amino acids. With 1 base removed from V and 2 bases from J, the gap between germline ends came to 11 bases. The CDR3 reads CATSRVPGVNTGELFF. The CDR3 nucleotides are TGTGCCACCAGCAGAGTTCCCGGGGTCAACACCGGGGAGCTGTTTTTT.

J is TRBJ2-5 and V is TRBV27; tentative D call: TRBD2 (5 bases). The CDR3 has 13 residues. The V gene lost 3 bases and the J gene lost 5 bases, with 10 bases spanning the gap. In germline, CDR1 is MNHEY, CDR2 SMNVEV (reference sequence). This CDR3 is CASSFAGWETQYF. The DNA for the CDR3 is TGTGCCAGCAGTTTCGCGGGTTGGGAGACCCAGTACTTC.

The rearrangement links TRBV6-5 to TRBJ1-2; 9 bases map to TRBD1. The ends lost 6 bases at V and 5 bases at J; junction bases unmatched: 4. The CDR3 is made up of 13 amino acids. The germline V gene encodes CDR1 MNHEY and CDR2 SVGAGI. In DNA form, the CDR3 reads TGTGCCAGCAGCGGGGACAGGGCGTATGGCTACACCTTC. As protein: CASSGDRAYGYTF.

The rearrangement joins TRBV6-1 to TRBJ2-3; 8 positions match TRBD1. Per the germline V gene, CDR1 is MNHNS and CDR2 is SASEGT. The CDR3 is 15 residues long. V was clipped by 3 bases and J by 4 bases; unmatched bases: 6. The CDR3 loop reads CASSEQGAGPDTQYF. The CDR3 nucleotides are TGTGCCAGCAGTGAGCAGGGGGCCGGGCCAGATACGCAGTATTTT.

The CDR3 protein is CASSLKGGTLTYNEQFF. The CDR3 region has the DNA TGTGCCAGCAGCTTAAAGGGTGGGACGTTAACCTACAATGAGCAGTTCTTC. The J gene is TRBJ2-1, the V gene TRBV7-3; D may match TRBD1 or TRBD2 (5 bases each). V lost 1 base, J lost 2 bases, and 15 bases lay in between. Germline CDR1 reads SGHTA; CDR2 reads FQGTGA. CDR3 length equals 17 residues.

The V and J genes are TRBV5-1 and TRBJ1-5, with a tentative D call TRBD1 (6 bases). This CDR3 spans 15 amino acids. Germline values: CDR1 SGHRS, CDR2 YFSETQ. With 2 bases removed from V and 4 bases from J, the gap between germline ends came to 13 bases. As DNA, the CDR3 is TGCGCCAGCAGCTTAGAGGGAGGGGGTAATCAGCCCCAGCATTTT. Amino acid sequence: CASSLEGGGNQPQHF.

The rearrangement joins TRBV20-1 to TRBJ2-5; unclear D gene. Trimming removed 7 bases from V and 5 bases from J, with 8 bases in between. The CDR3 covers 10 residues. Germline V lookup: CDR1 DFQATT, CDR2 SNEGSKA (reference sequence). For the CDR3, the DNA is TGCAGTGTCGGCGCGGAGACCCAGTACTTC. Its translation is CSVGAETQYF.

This clone showed up just once. The chain employs TRBV2 and TRBJ1-6, with D possibly matching TRBD1 (6 bases). Germline CDR1 and CDR2: SNHLY and FYNNEI. This CDR3 is built from 15 residues. Trimming stripped 6 bases from V and 9 bases from J, with 18 bases between. DNA for the CDR3: TGTGCCAGCAGGCTAACAGGGCAATTAAGTTCACCCCTCCACTTT. This sequence encodes CASRLTGQLSSPLHF.

The chain couples TRBV7-9 to TRBJ1-4; the D gene is possibly TRBD1 (5 bases). Germline-derived CDR1 and CDR2 are SEHNR and FQNEAQ (reference sequence). V was pared by 1 base and J by 7 bases, with 10 bases between. The CDR3 length is 14 residues. CDR3 loop: CASSLGAGFEKLFF. The CDR3, as DNA: TGTGCCAGCAGCTTAGGGGCAGGGTTTGAAAAACTGTTTTTT.

The V gene is TRBV9, the J gene TRBJ1-3; D gene unclear. In germline, CDR1 is SGDLS, CDR2 YYNGEE. V was trimmed by 0 bases and J by 3 bases, leaving 10 bases between them. The CDR3 totals 15 residues. CDR3 in DNA: TGTGCCAGCAGCGTAGAAAGCTCCTTTGGAAACACCATATATTTT. Amino acid sequence: CASSVESSFGNTIYF.

The chain employs TRBV2 and TRBJ1-3; maybe TRBD1 (5 bases). The ends were cut back, 4 bases at V and 0 bases at J, with 13 bases in the middle. The CDR3 consists of 16 residues. Germline V gives CDR1 SNHLY, CDR2 FYNNEI. The CDR3 reads CASSGGGPASGNTIYF. Here the CDR3 DNA reads TGTGCCAGCAGTGGGGGGGGACCTGCCTCTGGAAACACCATATATTTT.

The chain carries TRBV6-1 and TRBJ1-4; weak D call: TRBD1 (5 bases). This CDR3 comprises 14 residues. The germline gives CDR1 MNHNS, CDR2 SASEGT. V was cut by 2 bases and J by 10 bases, with 14 bases left in between. CDR3 sequence (DNA): TGTGCCAGCAGTGAATTGGCAGGGTATGGAAAACTGTTTTTT. Residues: CASSELAGYGKLFF.

The chain carries TRBV28 and TRBJ1-5; 8 bases align to TRBD1. The CDR3 consists of 16 residues. The germline V gene has CDR1 MDHEN and CDR2 SYDVKM. Written as DNA, the CDR3 is TGTGCAAGCCGGGCAGGGGGCATGGGTAGCAATCAGCCCCAGCATTTT. Its translation: CASRAGGMGSNQPQHF. Combining the CDR3 with reference TRBV28 and TRBJ1-5 gives the whole variable domain DVKVTQSSRYLVKRTGEKVFLECVQDMDHENMFWYRQDPGLGLRLIYFSYDVKMKEKGDIPEGYSVSREKKERFSLILESASTNQTSMYLCASRAGGMGSNQPQHFGDGTRLSIL.

The sample holds a few counts of this clone. The gene calls are TRBV29-1 and TRBJ1-2, with D perhaps TRBD1 (5 bases). Deletions cut 1 base from V and 0 bases from J, with 18 bases between. CDR3 length: 17 residues. Germline-derived CDR1 and CDR2 are SQVTM and ANQGSEA. CDR3 region: CSVEGMGGGITNYGYTF. The CDR3, as DNA: TGCAGCGTTGAAGGGATGGGCGGGGGAATTACTAACTATGGCTACACCTTC.

The chain carries TRBV7-8 and TRBJ2-2, with D tentatively TRBD1 (6 bases). Trimming took off 5 bases at V and 2 bases at J, with 18 bases between the two ends. The CDR3 totals 17 residues. Per the germline V gene, CDR1 is SGHVS and CDR2 is FQNEAQ. The CDR3 reads CASSGPTGILNTGELFF. CDR3 sequence (DNA): TGTGCCAGCAGCGGTCCTACAGGGATACTAAACACCGGGGAGCTGTTTTTT.

CDR3 region: CAIKGFTSSYEQYV. Here the CDR3 DNA reads TGTGCCATCAAGGGCTTTACATCCTCCTACGAGCAGTACGTC. The chain is built from TRBV10-3 and TRBJ2-7; D unclear. The CDR3 covers 14 residues. Trimming removed 7 bases at V and 0 bases at J, with 13 bases between. CDR1 and CDR2 (germline): ENHRY, SYGVKD.